The rows below give T cell receptor beta chains drawn from one sample of a study of blood T cells in healthy people across ages. TCRdb independently ran MiXCR on the 5' RACE reads; one entry per CDR3 protein. The profile shows about 1.6 million distinct CDR3 sequences, around 35% of them singletons. The sample consisted of blood. These receptors were collected from a woman in her twenties or thirties in good health. CDR3s include the opening cysteine and the closing phenylalanine or tryptophan. The order of the fields is J gene, clone size, V gene, D gene, CDR3 DNA, CDR3 protein. D genes are given only for firm matches. Clone size is given for some rows only: seen once, a few or many times, or a class if the clone is expanded.

TRBJ2-7 | - | TRBV10-3 | TRBD2 | TGTGCCGCTAGAACCGGGACTAGCGGGGGGGCCCTGCCCCCCTACGAGCAGTACTTC | CAARTGTSGGALPPYEQYF
TRBJ1-4 | - | TRBV29-1 | - | TGCAGCGGTGGACAGACTAATGAAAAACTGTTTTTT | CSGGQTNEKLFF
TRBJ2-3 | - | TRBV20-1 | - | TGCAGTGCTAGAGGTACATACCTCACAGATACGCAGTATTTT | CSARGTYLTDTQYF
TRBJ1-1 | - | TRBV4-1 | TRBD1 | TGCGCCAGCAGCCACCCCGGACAGGGGGCTAATGAAGCTTTCTTT | CASSHPGQGANEAFF
TRBJ2-3 | - | TRBV7-2 | - | TGTGCCAGCAGCCTAGATGGGTCTCGCACAGATACGCAGTATTTT | CASSLDGSRTDTQYF
TRBJ1-6 | - | TRBV27 | - | TGTGCCAGCAGTTTATTGGCAGAGTCTGGTTCACCCCTCCACTTT | CASSLLAESGSPLHF
TRBJ2-3 | few | TRBV12-3/TRBV12-4 | TRBD2 | TGTGCCAGCAGTTCCGGGACTAGCGGGGGGGCGCCAGATACGCAGTATTTT | CASSSGTSGGAPDTQYF
TRBJ1-2 | - | TRBV4-2 | TRBD1 | TGTGCCGGCAGCCAAGATAAGGGACAGGGAATTTATGGCTACACCTTC | CAGSQDKGQGIYGYTF
TRBJ2-6 | - | TRBV9 | - | TGTGCCAGCAGACCGACAGCCGGCTCTGGGGCCAACGTCCTGACTTTC | CASRPTAGSGANVLTF
TRBJ2-7 | - | TRBV7-2 | - | TGTGCCGGCAGCTTACTGGACGGCTACGAGCAGTACTTC | CAGSLLDGYEQYF
TRBJ2-1 | - | TRBV20-1 | - | TGCAGTGCTAGAGATGGGCTCAGGGCGGAGGTTTACAATGAGCAGTTCTTC | CSARDGLRAEVYNEQFF
TRBJ1-2 | few | TRBV20-1 | - | TGCAGTGCCCTATCCTCCTATGGCTACACCTTC | CSALSSYGYTF
TRBJ2-3 | - | TRBV13 | TRBD2 | TGTGCCAGCAGCTTGGGACTAGCGGGGGTTATTAGCACAGATACGCAGTATTTT | CASSLGLAGVISTDTQYF
TRBJ2-5 | - | TRBV5-1 | TRBD1 | TGCGCCAGCACCTTGGGGACAGGGAGTCTTGGAGAGACCCAGTACTTC | CASTLGTGSLGETQYF
TRBJ2-5 | few | TRBV9 | - | TGTGCCAGCAGCGTAGGGAGGGCTGGAGAGACCCAGTACTTC | CASSVGRAGETQYF
TRBJ2-1 | many | TRBV20-1 | TRBD2 | TGCAGTGCTAGTAGCGGGGGCCAAATGAGCAATGAGCAGTTCTTC | CSASSGGQMSNEQFF
TRBJ2-3 | many | TRBV6-4 | - | TGTGCCAGCAGCCACGGGGGGCTCACAGATACGCAGTATTTT | CASSHGGLTDTQYF
TRBJ2-4 | - | TRBV6-1 | - | TGTGCCAGCAGTGAAGGGGTGGGGGGAGCCAAAAACATTCAGTACTTC | CASSEGVGGAKNIQYF
TRBJ2-7 | - | TRBV20-1 | TRBD2 | TGCAGTGCTAGGAGGGGAGGGCGGGAGGAGCAGTACTTC | CSARRGGREEQYF
TRBJ2-3 | few | TRBV29-1 | TRBD2 | TGCAGCGTTGGTAGTAGTGCGGGAGATTGGCCACCAGATACGCAGTATTTT | CSVGSSAGDWPPDTQYF
TRBJ1-1 | - | TRBV4-1 | - | TGCGCCAGCAGCCTCCTGATGAACACTGAAGTTTTCTTT | CASSLLMNTEVFF
TRBJ2-3 | - | TRBV7-9 | TRBD2 | TGTGCCAGCAGCTTAACAAAGGCGGGAGGGCCGGCAGATACGCAGTATTTT | CASSLTKAGGPADTQYF
TRBJ1-1 | - | TRBV28 | TRBD1 | TGTGCCAGCAGTGATGACAGGGAGAACACTGAAGCTTTCTTT | CASSDDRENTEAFF
TRBJ2-5 | - | TRBV11-1 | - | TGTGCCAGCAGCTTCAGGCTGACACAAGAGACCCAGTACTTC | CASSFRLTQETQYF
TRBJ2-1 | few | TRBV20-1 | TRBD2 | TGCAGTGCCGAGGAGAGGAGCGGGGGGAGCCTAAATGAGCAGTTCTTC | CSAEERSGGSLNEQFF
TRBJ2-3 | - | TRBV10-2 | - | TGCGCCAGCAGCGGGACCTACCCAAACACAGATACGCAGTATTTT | CASSGTYPNTDTQYF
TRBJ2-7 | many | TRBV20-1 | - | TGCAGTGCTAGAGATCGGGGCGTCTACGAGCAGTACTTC | CSARDRGVYEQYF
TRBJ2-1 | - | TRBV9 | - | TGTGCCAGCAGCGTAGAAGGCAGGGGTAATGAGCAGTTCTTC | CASSVEGRGNEQFF
TRBJ2-5 | - | TRBV12-3/TRBV12-4 | TRBD2 | TGTGCCAGCAGTCCCAGGACCGGGACTAGCGGCCAAGAGACCCAGTACTTC | CASSPRTGTSGQETQYF
TRBJ2-5 | few | TRBV7-6 | - | TGTGCCAGCAGCTTACGCAGGGGTGGAGGAGAGACCCAGTACTTC | CASSLRRGGGETQYF
TRBJ2-5 | many | TRBV4-1 | - | TGCGCCAGCAGCCAAGATGGTACGGAAGAGACCCAGTACTTC | CASSQDGTEETQYF
TRBJ1-1 | - | TRBV20-1 | TRBD1 | TGCAGTGCTAGGCCGGGACAGGGGCTTTCTGTGGCTTTCTTT | CSARPGQGLSVAFF
TRBJ2-5 | - | TRBV11-2 | TRBD2 | TGTGCCAGCACGGCGCGGGGGCAAGAGACCCAGTACTTC | CASTARGQETQYF
TRBJ1-5 | once | TRBV27 | - | TGTGCCAGCAGGCCCAGGGTCGTCAATCAGCCCCAGCATTTT | CASRPRVVNQPQHF
TRBJ2-7 | - | TRBV20-1 | - | TGCAGTGCTAGAGCCGGGGCGGGGTCCGACGAGCAGTACTTC | CSARAGAGSDEQYF
TRBJ1-1 | few | TRBV7-3 | - | TGTGCTAAAGAGGAGAACACTGAAGCTTTCTTT | CAKEENTEAFF
TRBJ2-1 | few | TRBV27 | TRBD2 | TGTGCCAGCAGTGGCGGGACCCGGGGGGTTGGTGAGCAGTTCTTC | CASSGGTRGVGEQFF